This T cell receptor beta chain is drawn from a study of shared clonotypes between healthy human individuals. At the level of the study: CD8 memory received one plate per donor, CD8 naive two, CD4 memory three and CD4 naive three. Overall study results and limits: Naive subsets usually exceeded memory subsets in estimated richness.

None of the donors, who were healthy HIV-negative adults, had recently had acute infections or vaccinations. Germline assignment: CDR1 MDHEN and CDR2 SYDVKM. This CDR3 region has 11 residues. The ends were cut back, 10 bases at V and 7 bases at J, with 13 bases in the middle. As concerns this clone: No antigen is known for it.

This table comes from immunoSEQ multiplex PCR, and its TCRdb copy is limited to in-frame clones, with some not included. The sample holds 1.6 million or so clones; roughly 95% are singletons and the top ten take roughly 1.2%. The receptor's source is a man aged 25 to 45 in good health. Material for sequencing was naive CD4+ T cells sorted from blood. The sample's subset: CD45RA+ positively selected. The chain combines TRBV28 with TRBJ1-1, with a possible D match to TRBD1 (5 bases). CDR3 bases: TGTGCCACCAGACGGGGGGTTGAAGCTTTCTTT. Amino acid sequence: CATRRGVEAFF.